This TCR beta chain was sequenced in a study of type 1 and type 2 diabetes patients. Study-level background: T cells were magnetically sorted from PBMCs as CD4+ or CD8+ subsets.

The PCR template was genomic DNA. Multiplex PCR with 30 forward and 13 reverse primers amplified the TCR beta CDR3. TCRdb called the multiplex PCR reads again in MiXCR, with one record for every CDR3 protein. The sample lists 280,000 or so distinct CDR3 sequences, roughly 50% occurring once. Germline CDR1 MGHDK, CDR2 SYGVNS. The CDR3 consists of 12 residues. V was cut by 7 bases and J by 2 bases, with 8 bases left in between. Regarding the study as a whole: Age and gender were not matched between study groups, possibly biasing interpretation.

With respect to this clonotype: Its cognate antigen is unknown.

The material sequenced was peripheral blood mononuclear cells (PBMCs). The receptor was derived from a man aged 18 to 29 with type 2 diabetes. The chain recombines TRBV25-1 with TRBJ1-1; unclear D gene. The CDR3: CASTAHNTEAFF. In DNA form, the CDR3 reads TGTGCCAGCACTGCCCATAACACTGAAGCTTTCTTT.